This TCR beta chain stems from a study of chemoradiotherapy in HPV16-positive cancers. Overall study: Two HPV16-positive patients' cells yielded candidate HPV-specific clones and common motifs.

Profiled with immunoSEQ multiplex PCR; TCRdb holds only in-frame clones, not every one. The profile covers roughly 40,000 clones, with about 77% appearing a single time and about 5% taken by the ten largest. Study-wide points: During treatment, candidate HPV-specific clones and E7-related motifs expanded in tumor. Better recurrence-free survival went with HPV-responsive T-cell expansion in HPV16-positive patients.

CDR1 and CDR2 from the germline V gene are SGHRS and YFSETQ. There are 15 residues in the CDR3. Trimming left V 7 bases short and J 3 bases short, with 16 bases between. A note on this clone: Antigen unknown.

Repeated repertoire sampling spanned the course of chemoradiotherapy. The sample in question was blood, obtained from a patient who underwent chemoradiotherapy. The rearrangement joins TRBV5-1 to TRBJ1-4; D is unresolved. The origin of this receptor is a human donor with HPV-associated anogenital cancer. The CDR3 spells CASALSHASNEKLFF. CDR3 bases: TGCGCCAGCGCCCTGTCACATGCGTCTAATGAAAAACTGTTTTTT. Filled out from reference TRBV5-1 and TRBJ1-4, the complete variable domain reads KAGVTQTPRYLIKTRGQQVTLSCSPISGHRSVSWYQQTPGQGLQFLFEYFSETQRNKGNFPGRFSGRQFSNSRSEMNVSTLELGDSALYLCASALSHASNEKLFFGSGTQLSVL.